This TCR beta chain was sequenced in a study of T cells after yellow fever vaccination. Overall study context: Memory subsets EM, EMRA, CM and Tscm were separated by sorting based on CD3, CD45RA, CCR7 and CD95. Broader study findings: Sorted memory subsets on day 0 lacked detectable levels of almost all vaccine-responding clonotypes. The appearance of a small share of clonotypes in both CD4 and CD8 compartments was observed. The secondary response was weaker but peaked faster, day 5 versus 15.

V lost 5 bases and J 6 bases, leaving 13 bases between the germline ends. The CDR3 length is 13 residues. CDR1 MNHEY and CDR2 SVGEGT come from the germline V gene. Each CDR3 protein gets one entry after TCRdb re-called the 5' RACE reads with MiXCR. The repertoire holds roughly 56,000 distinct CDR3 sequences, with 4.5% to 6% as singletons. The chain joins TRBV6-2 or TRBV6-3 to TRBJ1-2, with D tentatively TRBD1 (5 bases). Source: PBMCs, either bulk or a sorted T-cell subset (CD4+, CD8+, memory, or dextramer-sorted; not recorded which), taken on the day of the yellow fever booster vaccination. The sequence was obtained from a man younger than 30 who received the YFV17D yellow fever vaccine. In DNA, the CDR3 is TGTGCCAGCAGTCCAGGAGGGGTCCATGGCTACACCTTC. Translated, it gives CASSPGGVHGYTF.